These 23 T cell receptor beta chains came from one sample sequenced in a study of blood T cell repertoires in COVID-19. Here immunoSEQ multiplex PCR was the method, and the copy in TCRdb shows in-frame clones only, minus some. The repertoire holds approximately 17,000 clones, with roughly nine tenths as singletons. Sequenced input: peripheral blood. Receptors originate from a man aged 60-69 years with acute or convalescent COVID-19.

V is TRBV12-3 or TRBV12-4 and J is TRBJ2-1; possible D gene TRBD1, 6 bases. V was shortened by 6 bases and J by 7 bases, with 10 bases between the two germline ends. The CDR3 is 12 amino acids. The chain's CDR3 is CASSNRVNEQFF. Written as DNA, the CDR3 is TGTGCCAGCAGCAACAGGGTAAATGAGCAGTTCTTC.

The rearrangement joins TRBV5-1 to TRBJ1-4, with 10 bases aligning to TRBD1. The germline CDR1 and CDR2 sequences are SGHRS and YFSETQ. The ends lost 5 bases at V and 8 bases at J; junction bases unmatched: 12. The length of the CDR3 is 16 residues. The CDR3 sequence: CASRKTGGEVREKLFF. In nucleotides, the CDR3 is TGCGCCAGCAGGAAGACAGGGGGCGAAGTCAGAGAAAAACTGTTTTTT.

The genes are TRBV19 and TRBJ1-5; TRBD1 might be the D (6 bases). This CDR3 is 12 amino acids long. V dropped 11 bases and J dropped 6 bases, with 14 bases sitting between them. Looked up from germline, CDR1 is LNHDA and CDR2 is SQIVND (reference sequence). CDR3 bases: TGTGCCTCGACAGGAGGACTTCAGCCCCAGCATTTT. Translation: CASTGGLQPQHF.

The V and J genes are TRBV5-1 and TRBJ1-1; tentatively, D is TRBD1 (5 bases). The CDR3 totals 15 residues. The germline gives CDR1 SGHRS, CDR2 YFSETQ. Trimming pared 0 bases from V and 2 bases from J, leaving 11 bases between. CDR3: CASSLALGGNTEAFF. The CDR3 DNA reads as TGCGCCAGCAGCTTGGCCTTGGGGGGAAACACTGAAGCTTTCTTT.

The chain is built from TRBV6-5 and TRBJ2-2; D is uncertain. The CDR3 is 14 residues long. Germline V lookup: CDR1 MNHEY, CDR2 SVGAGI. The V and J ends lost 7 bases and 7 bases respectively, with 16 bases between them. Written as DNA, the CDR3 is TGTGCCAGCATTAAGCCGGGTTCTGACGGGGAGCTGTTTTTT. Translating gives CASIKPGSDGELFF.

This clone was seen just once. The V call is TRBV27, the J call TRBJ1-1; 11 bases match TRBD1. Germline trimming cut 0 bases from V and 9 bases from J; bases unmatched to any gene: 6. The CDR3 has 15 residues. The germline V gene encodes CDR1 MNHEY and CDR2 SMNVEV (reference sequence). CDR3 amino acids: CASSLSLRTGGKAFF. DNA of the CDR3: TGTGCCAGCAGTTTATCCTTACGGACAGGGGGCAAAGCTTTCTTT.

In regard to this clone: A read error may account for a junction end that differs from germline. The chain is built from TRBV7-8 and TRBJ1-6; D gene unclear. The length of the CDR3 is 15 residues. Germline V gene lookup returns CDR1 SGHVS and CDR2 FQNEAQ. In DNA form, the CDR3 reads TGTGCCAGCAGCCTTAGCAAGAACTTGGGTTCACTCCTCCACTTT. As protein: CASSLSKNLGSLLHF.

This chain uses TRBV21-1 with TRBJ2-7; no DNA check was done on the table's D call, TRBD1. TRBV21-1 represents a pseudogene. The CDR3 is made up of 17 amino acids. The CDR3 coding sequence is TGTGCCAGCAGCAAAGGACCCTTGACAGGGCCCTCCTACGAGCAGTACTTC. It is translated as CASSKGPLTGPSYEQYF.

The V call is TRBV30, the J call TRBJ2-6; 7 bases fit TRBD1. Losses at the gene ends were 3 bases for V and 4 bases for J; bases not matched to a gene: 15. There are 18 residues in the CDR3. The V gene's germline CDR1 is GTSNPN and CDR2 SVGIG (reference sequence). The CDR3 spells CAWRTGTAGWAGANVLTF. CDR3 nucleotides: TGTGCCTGGAGGACCGGGACAGCTGGATGGGCCGGGGCCAACGTCCTGACTTTC.

This rearrangement joins TRBV7-3 to TRBJ1-2; TRBD1 might be the D (6 bases). CDR3 length: 14 residues. Trimming removed 3 bases at V and 4 bases at J, with 12 bases between. Per the germline V gene, CDR1 is SGHTA and CDR2 is FQGTGA. The CDR3 reads CASSLGADSYGYTF. CDR3 coding DNA: TGTGCCAGCAGCTTGGGGGCGGACAGCTATGGCTACACCTTC.

Regarding this clone: Other DNA sequences within the sample encode an identical CDR3. The chain employs TRBV9 and TRBJ1-1, with a tentative D call TRBD1 (6 bases). Per the germline V gene, CDR1 is SGDLS and CDR2 is YYNGEE. The CDR3 has 14 residues. Deletions cut 0 bases from V and 0 bases from J, with 6 bases between. CDR3 protein: CASSVGTVNTEAFF. For the CDR3, the DNA is TGTGCCAGCAGCGTAGGGACAGTGAACACTGAAGCTTTCTTT.

This clone has just one count. This chain links TRBV6-1 with TRBJ1-1, with D possibly matching TRBD1 (5 bases). V was trimmed by 1 base and J by 1 base, leaving 16 bases between them. Looked up from germline, CDR1 is MNHNS and CDR2 is SASEGT. The CDR3 runs 17 residues. For the CDR3, the DNA is TGTGCCAGCAGTGAAGTTCCGGGGGGGATTCGGAACACTGAAGCTTTCTTT. The encoded protein is CASSEVPGGIRNTEAFF.

The chain recombines TRBV19 with TRBJ1-1; the D gene is possibly TRBD1 (5 bases). Trimming stripped 4 bases from V and 1 base from J, with 10 bases between. The CDR3 totals 14 residues. Germline values: CDR1 LNHDA, CDR2 SQIVND (reference sequence). The CDR3 region has the DNA TGTGCCAGTAGTACCGTCGGGGGGAACACTGAAGCTTTCTTT. Protein product: CASSTVGGNTEAFF.

V and J are TRBV9 and TRBJ2-5; D perhaps matches TRBD2 (5 bases). Germline assignment: CDR1 SGDLS and CDR2 YYNGEE. V lost 0 bases and J lost 3, with 18 bases in between. The CDR3 is 17 amino acids. The CDR3 nucleotides are TGTGCCAGCAGCGTAGATGAGGGTGGCGGTTTGAAAGAGACCCAGTACTTC. It yields the protein CASSVDEGGGLKETQYF.

This clone was counted a few times. This rearrangement joins TRBV18 to TRBJ2-2; 11 bases match TRBD2. CDR1 is KGHSH, CDR2 LQKENI, per germline. The V and J ends lost 0 bases and 7 bases, in that order; junction bases with no gene match: 4. CDR3 length: 16 amino acids. In nucleotides, the CDR3 is TGTGCCAGCTCACCACCGCTAGCGGGAGGTTTCGGGGAGCTGTTTTTT. Its protein product is CASSPPLAGGFGELFF.

V is TRBV18 and J is TRBJ2-4, with D maybe TRBD1 (6 bases). Germline assignment: CDR1 KGHSH and CDR2 LQKENI. V gave up 3 bases and J gave up 5 bases, with 14 bases separating them. The CDR3 runs 15 residues. In DNA form, the CDR3 reads TGTGCCAGCTCACCGGGGACAAGAGCACAAAACATTCAGTACTTC. Its translation is CASSPGTRAQNIQYF.

The table lists this clone with a few counts. V and J are TRBV12-3 or TRBV12-4 and TRBJ1-6, with D possibly matching TRBD1 (6 bases). V dropped 7 bases and J dropped 7 bases, with 11 bases sitting between them. The CDR3 extends over 13 amino acids. The CDR3 is CASTRGLNSPLHF. The CDR3 DNA reads as TGTGCCAGCACGCGGGGGCTAAATTCACCCCTCCACTTT.

The chain is built from TRBV28 and TRBJ1-5; 7 nucleotides line up with TRBD1. The ends lost 6 bases at V and 4 bases at J; junction bases unmatched: 9. Germline V gene lookup returns CDR1 MDHEN and CDR2 SYDVKM. The CDR3 is made up of 15 amino acids. CDR3 sequence reads: CASRKPGQTNQPQHF. The DNA of the CDR3 is TGTGCCAGCAGAAAACCGGGACAGACAAATCAGCCCCAGCATTTT.

This rearrangement joins TRBV5-1 to TRBJ1-5; D unclear. The CDR3 totals 15 residues. V dropped 2 bases and J dropped 3 bases, with 12 bases sitting between them. Germline lookup yields CDR1 SGHRS and CDR2 YFSETQ. CDR3 sequence: CASSLTAGINQPQHF. CDR3 coding DNA: TGCGCCAGCAGCTTAACAGCGGGGATCAATCAGCCCCAGCATTTT.

This chain connects TRBV5-1 to TRBJ2-3; possibly TRBD2 for D (7 bases). The V end was cut by 4 bases, the J end by 1 base, with 13 bases between. The length of the CDR3 is 15 residues. Germline V CDR1 and CDR2: SGHRS, YFSETQ. CDR3 bases: TGCGCCAGCAGCCCTGACGGGGGGCGCACAGATACGCAGTATTTT. Translated, it gives CASSPDGGRTDTQYF. Filled out from reference TRBV5-1 and TRBJ2-3, the complete variable domain reads KAGVTQTPRYLIKTRGQQVTLSCSPISGHRSVSWYQQTPGQGLQFLFEYFSETQRNKGNFPGRFSGRQFSNSRSEMNVSTLELGDSALYLCASSPDGGRTDTQYFGPGTRLTVL.

V usage is TRBV11-2 and J usage is TRBJ2-3; tentative D call: TRBD2 (7 bases). Per germline, CDR1 SGHAT and CDR2 FQNNGV. V lost 3 bases and J 1 base, leaving 14 bases between the germline ends. The CDR3 is 16 residues long. CDR3 DNA sequence: TGTGCCAGCAGCTTCCAATGGGGGGGCGGCACAGATACGCAGTATTTT. It translates to CASSFQWGGGTDTQYF.

V usage is TRBV7-8 and J usage is TRBJ1-5; 8 bases align to TRBD1. Germline V lookup: CDR1 SGHVS, CDR2 FQNEAQ. J gave up 7 bases and V 4 bases, and 3 bases lay outside the gene matches. CDR3 length: 13 amino acids. The CDR3 is CASSSQGEQPQHF. The CDR3 region has the DNA TGTGCCAGCAGCTCACAGGGGGAACAGCCCCAGCATTTT.

CDR3 in amino acids: CASSIVLLNTGELFF. DNA for the CDR3: TGTGCCAGTAGTATAGTACTCTTGAACACCGGGGAGCTGTTTTTT. The chain employs TRBV19 and TRBJ2-2, with D uncertain. The germline V gene encodes CDR1 LNHDA and CDR2 SQIVND (reference sequence). The CDR3 contains 15 residues. Between the trimmed V and J ends, which lost 1 base and 1 base, there was a span of 7 bases.